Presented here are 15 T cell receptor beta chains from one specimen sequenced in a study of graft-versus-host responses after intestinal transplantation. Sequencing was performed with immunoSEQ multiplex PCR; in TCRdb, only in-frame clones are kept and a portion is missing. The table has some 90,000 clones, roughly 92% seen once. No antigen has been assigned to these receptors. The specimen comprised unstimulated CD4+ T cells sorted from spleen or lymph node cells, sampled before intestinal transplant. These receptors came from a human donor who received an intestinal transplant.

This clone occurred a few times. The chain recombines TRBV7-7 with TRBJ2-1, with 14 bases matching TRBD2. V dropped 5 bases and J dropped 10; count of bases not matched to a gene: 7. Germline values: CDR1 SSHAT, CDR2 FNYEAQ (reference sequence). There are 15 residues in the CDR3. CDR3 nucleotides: TGTGCCAGCAGCCCCGGGACTAGCGGGAGTGACGAGCAGTTCTTC. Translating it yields CASSPGTSGSDEQFF.

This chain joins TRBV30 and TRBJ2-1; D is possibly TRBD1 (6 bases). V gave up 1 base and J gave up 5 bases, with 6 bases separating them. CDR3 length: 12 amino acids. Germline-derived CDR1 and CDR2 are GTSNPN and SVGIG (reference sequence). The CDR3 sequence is CAWSGTDNEQFF. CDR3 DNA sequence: TGTGCCTGGAGTGGGACAGACAATGAGCAGTTCTTC.

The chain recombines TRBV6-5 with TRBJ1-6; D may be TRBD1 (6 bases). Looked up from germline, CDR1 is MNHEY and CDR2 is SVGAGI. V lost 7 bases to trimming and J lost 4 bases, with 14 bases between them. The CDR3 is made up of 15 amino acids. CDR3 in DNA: TGTGCCAGCACCCAGACAGGCTCATATAATTCACCCCTCCACTTT. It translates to CASTQTGSYNSPLHF.

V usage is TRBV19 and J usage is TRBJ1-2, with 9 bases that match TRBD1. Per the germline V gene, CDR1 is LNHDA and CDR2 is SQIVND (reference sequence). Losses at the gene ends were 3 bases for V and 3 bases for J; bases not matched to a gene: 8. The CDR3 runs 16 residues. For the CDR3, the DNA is TGTGCCAGTAGTATGGGGACAGGGATACTAGACTATGGCTACACCTTC. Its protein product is CASSMGTGILDYGYTF. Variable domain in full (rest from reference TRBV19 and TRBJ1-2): DGGITQSPKYLFRKEGQNVTLSCEQNLNHDAMYWYRQDPGQGLRLIYYSQIVNDFQKGDIAEGYSVSREKKESFPLTVTSAQKNPTAFYLCASSMGTGILDYGYTFGSGTRLTVV.

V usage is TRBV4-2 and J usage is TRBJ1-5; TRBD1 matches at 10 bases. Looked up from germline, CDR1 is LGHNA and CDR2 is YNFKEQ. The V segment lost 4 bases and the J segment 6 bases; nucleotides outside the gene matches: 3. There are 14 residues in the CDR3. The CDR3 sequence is CASSPRTGGQPQHF. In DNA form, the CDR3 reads TGTGCCAGCAGCCCGCGGACAGGGGGTCAGCCCCAGCATTTT.

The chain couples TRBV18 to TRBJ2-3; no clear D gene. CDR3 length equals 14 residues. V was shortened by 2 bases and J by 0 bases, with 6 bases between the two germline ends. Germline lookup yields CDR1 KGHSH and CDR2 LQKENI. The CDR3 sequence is CASSPTPSTDTQYF. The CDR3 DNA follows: TGTGCCAGCTCACCAACACCCAGCACAGATACGCAGTATTTT.

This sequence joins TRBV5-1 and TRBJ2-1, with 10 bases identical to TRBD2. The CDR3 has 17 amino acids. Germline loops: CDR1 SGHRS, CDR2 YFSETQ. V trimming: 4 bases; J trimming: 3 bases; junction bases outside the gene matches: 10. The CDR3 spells CASSVGLADYFYNEQFF. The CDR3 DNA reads TGCGCCAGCAGCGTTGGACTAGCGGACTATTTCTACAATGAGCAGTTCTTC.

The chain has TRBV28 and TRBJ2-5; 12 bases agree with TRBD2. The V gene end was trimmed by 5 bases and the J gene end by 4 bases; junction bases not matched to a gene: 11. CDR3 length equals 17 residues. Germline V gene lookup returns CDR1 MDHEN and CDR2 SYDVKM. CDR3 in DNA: TGTGCCAGCAGTCCGCCCAGGCTGACTAGCGGGAGAGAGACCCAGTACTTC. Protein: CASSPPRLTSGRETQYF.

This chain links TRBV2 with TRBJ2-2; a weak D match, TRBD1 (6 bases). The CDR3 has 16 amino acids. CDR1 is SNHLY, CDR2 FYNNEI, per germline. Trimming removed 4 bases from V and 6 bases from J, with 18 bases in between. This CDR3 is CASSADRILWSGELFF. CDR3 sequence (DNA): TGTGCCAGCAGTGCAGACAGGATCCTATGGTCCGGGGAGCTGTTTTTT.

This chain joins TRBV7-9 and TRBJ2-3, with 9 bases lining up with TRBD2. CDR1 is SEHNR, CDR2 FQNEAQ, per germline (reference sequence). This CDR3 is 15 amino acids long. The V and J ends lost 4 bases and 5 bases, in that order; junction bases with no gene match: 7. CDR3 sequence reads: CASSSSGGSRDTQYF. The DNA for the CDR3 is TGTGCCAGCAGCTCAAGCGGGGGGAGTAGAGATACGCAGTATTTT.

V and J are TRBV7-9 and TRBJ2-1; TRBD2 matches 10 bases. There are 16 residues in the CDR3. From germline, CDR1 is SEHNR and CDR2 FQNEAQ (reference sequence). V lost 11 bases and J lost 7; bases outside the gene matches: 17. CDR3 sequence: CAGTDPAGGPGNEQFF. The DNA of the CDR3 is TGTGCCGGTACCGATCCAGCGGGAGGGCCGGGGAATGAGCAGTTCTTC.

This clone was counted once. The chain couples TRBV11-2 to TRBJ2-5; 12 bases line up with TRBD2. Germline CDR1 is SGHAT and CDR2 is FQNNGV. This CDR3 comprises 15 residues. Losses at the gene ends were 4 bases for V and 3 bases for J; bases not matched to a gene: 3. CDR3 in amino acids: CASSYRTSGEETQYF. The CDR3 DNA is TGTGCCAGCAGCTACAGGACTAGCGGGGAAGAGACCCAGTACTTC.

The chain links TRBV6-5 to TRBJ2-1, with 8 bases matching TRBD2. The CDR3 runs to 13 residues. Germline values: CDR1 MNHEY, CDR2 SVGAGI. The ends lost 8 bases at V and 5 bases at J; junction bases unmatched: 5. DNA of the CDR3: TGTGCCAGCGGTAGAGCGGGGGACAATGAGCAGTTCTTC. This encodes CASGRAGDNEQFF.

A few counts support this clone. The CDR3: CASRGTGRKLFF. CDR3 nucleotide sequence: TGTGCCAGCAGAGGAACAGGGCGAAAACTGTTTTTT. The chain links TRBV6-5 to TRBJ1-4; TRBD1 might be the D (6 bases). Trimming removed 6 bases from V and 10 bases from J, with 12 bases in between. The germline V gene encodes CDR1 MNHEY and CDR2 SVGAGI. The CDR3 has 12 amino acids.

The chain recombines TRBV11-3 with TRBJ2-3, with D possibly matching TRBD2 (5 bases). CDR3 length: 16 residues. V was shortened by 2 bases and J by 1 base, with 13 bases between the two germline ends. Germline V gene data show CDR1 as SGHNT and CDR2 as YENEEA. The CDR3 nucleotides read TGTGCCAGCAGCTTATTCAGCGGAGTGGGCACAGATACGCAGTATTTT. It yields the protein CASSLFSGVGTDTQYF.